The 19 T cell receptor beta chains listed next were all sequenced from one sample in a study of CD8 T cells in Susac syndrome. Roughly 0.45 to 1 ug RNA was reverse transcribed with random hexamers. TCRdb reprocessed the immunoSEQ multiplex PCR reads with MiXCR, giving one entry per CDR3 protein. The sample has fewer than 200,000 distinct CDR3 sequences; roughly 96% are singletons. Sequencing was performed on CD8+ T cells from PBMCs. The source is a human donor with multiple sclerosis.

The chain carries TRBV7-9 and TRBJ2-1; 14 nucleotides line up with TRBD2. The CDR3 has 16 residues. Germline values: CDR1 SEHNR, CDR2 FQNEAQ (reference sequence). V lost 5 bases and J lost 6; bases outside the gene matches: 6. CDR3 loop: CASSDAGTSGGNEQFF. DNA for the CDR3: TGTGCCAGCAGCGACGCCGGGACTAGCGGGGGCAATGAGCAGTTCTTC.

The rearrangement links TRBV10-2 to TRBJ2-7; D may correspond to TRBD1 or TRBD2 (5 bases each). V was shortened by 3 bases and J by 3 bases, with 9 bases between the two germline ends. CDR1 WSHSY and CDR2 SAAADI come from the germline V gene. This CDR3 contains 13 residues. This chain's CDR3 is CASSDSGLYEQYF. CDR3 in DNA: TGCGCCAGCAGTGATTCGGGGCTCTACGAGCAGTACTTC.

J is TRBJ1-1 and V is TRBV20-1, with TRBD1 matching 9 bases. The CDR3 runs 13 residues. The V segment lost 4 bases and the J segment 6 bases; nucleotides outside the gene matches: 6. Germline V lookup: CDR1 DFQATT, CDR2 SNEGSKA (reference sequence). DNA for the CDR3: TGCAGTGCTACGACAGGGGGATACGCTGAAGCTTTCTTT. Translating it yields CSATTGGYAEAFF.

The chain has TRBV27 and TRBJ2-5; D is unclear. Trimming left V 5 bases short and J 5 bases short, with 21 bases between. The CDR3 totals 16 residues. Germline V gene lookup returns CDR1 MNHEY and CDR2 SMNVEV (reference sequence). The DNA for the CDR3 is TGTGCCAGCAGTCCAATGGACGTGGGTCCCCAGGAGACCCAGTACTTC. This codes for CASSPMDVGPQETQYF.

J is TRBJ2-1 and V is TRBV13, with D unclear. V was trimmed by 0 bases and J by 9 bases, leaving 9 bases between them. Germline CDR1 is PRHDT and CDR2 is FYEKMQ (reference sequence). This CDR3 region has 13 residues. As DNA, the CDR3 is TGTGCCAGCAGCTTAGGAGCTAGAGGTGAGCAGTTCTTC. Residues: CASSLGARGEQFF.

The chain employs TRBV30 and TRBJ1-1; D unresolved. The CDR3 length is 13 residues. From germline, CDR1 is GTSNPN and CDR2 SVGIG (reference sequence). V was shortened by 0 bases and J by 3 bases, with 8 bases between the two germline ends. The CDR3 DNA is TGTGCCTGGAGTGTAACGAGGGACACTGAAGCTTTCTTT. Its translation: CAWSVTRDTEAFF. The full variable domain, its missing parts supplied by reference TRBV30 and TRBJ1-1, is SQTIHQWPATLVQPVGSPLSLECTVEGTSNPNLYWYRQAAGRGLQLLFYSVGIGQISSEVPQNLSASRPQDRQFILSSKKLLLSDSGFYLCAWSVTRDTEAFFGQGTRLTVV.

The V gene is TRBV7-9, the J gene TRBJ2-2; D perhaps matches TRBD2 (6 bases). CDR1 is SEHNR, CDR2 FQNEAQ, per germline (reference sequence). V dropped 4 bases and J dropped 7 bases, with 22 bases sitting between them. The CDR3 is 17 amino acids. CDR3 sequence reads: CASSYPSAGRFGGELFF. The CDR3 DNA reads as TGTGCCAGCAGCTACCCTTCCGCGGGGAGGTTTGGCGGGGAGCTGTTTTTT.

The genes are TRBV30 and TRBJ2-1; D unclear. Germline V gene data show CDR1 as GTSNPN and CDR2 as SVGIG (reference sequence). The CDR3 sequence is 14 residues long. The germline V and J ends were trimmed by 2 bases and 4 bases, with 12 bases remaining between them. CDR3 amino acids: CAWSWSGSYNEQFF. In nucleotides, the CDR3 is TGTGCCTGGAGTTGGAGTGGGTCATACAATGAGCAGTTCTTC.

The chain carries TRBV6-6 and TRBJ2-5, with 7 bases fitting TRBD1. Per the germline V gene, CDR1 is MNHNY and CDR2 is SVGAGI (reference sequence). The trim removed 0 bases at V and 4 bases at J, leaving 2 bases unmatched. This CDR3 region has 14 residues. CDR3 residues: CASSYSTGTETQYF. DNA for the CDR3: TGTGCCAGCAGTTACTCGACAGGGACAGAGACCCAGTACTTC.

Here the CDR3 reads CASSLTGTYNEQFF. The DNA of the CDR3 is TGTGCCAGCAGCTTAACAGGGACGTACAATGAGCAGTTCTTC. V is TRBV11-2 and J is TRBJ2-1; a weak D match, TRBD1 (6 bases). Germline lookup yields CDR1 SGHAT and CDR2 FQNNGV. V was clipped by 2 bases and J by 4 bases, with 9 bases between them. The CDR3 loop spans 14 amino acids.

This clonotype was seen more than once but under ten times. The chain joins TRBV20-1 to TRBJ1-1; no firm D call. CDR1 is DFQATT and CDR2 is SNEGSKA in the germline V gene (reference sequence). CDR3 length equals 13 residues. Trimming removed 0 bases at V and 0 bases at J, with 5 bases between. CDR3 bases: TGCAGTGCTAGAGAGGGGTTGAACACTGAAGCTTTCTTT. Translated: CSAREGLNTEAFF.

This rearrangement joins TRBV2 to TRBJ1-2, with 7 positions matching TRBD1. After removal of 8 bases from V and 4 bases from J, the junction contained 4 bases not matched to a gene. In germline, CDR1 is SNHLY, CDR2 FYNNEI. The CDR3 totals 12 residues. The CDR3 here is CASLQGPYGYTF. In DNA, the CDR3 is TGTGCCAGCCTACAGGGGCCCTATGGCTACACCTTC.

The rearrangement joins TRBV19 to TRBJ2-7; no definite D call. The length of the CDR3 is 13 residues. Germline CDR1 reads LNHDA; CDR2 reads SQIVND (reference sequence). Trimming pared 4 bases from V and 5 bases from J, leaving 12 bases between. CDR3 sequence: CASSSRARDEQYF. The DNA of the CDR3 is TGTGCCAGTAGTAGCCGGGCCCGTGACGAGCAGTACTTC.

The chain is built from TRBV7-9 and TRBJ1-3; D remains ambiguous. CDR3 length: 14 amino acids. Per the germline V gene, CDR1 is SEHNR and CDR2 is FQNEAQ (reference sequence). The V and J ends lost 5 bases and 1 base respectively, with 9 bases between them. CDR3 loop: CASSHWESGNTIYF. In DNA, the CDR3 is TGTGCCAGCAGCCACTGGGAGTCTGGAAACACCATATATTTT.

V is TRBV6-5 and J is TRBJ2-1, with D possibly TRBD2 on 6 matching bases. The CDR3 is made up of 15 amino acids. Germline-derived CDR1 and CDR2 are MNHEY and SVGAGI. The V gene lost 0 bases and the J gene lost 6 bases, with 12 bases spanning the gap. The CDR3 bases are TGTGCCAGCAGTTACTCTTGGGGGGAGGTCAATGAGCAGTTCTTC. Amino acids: CASSYSWGEVNEQFF.

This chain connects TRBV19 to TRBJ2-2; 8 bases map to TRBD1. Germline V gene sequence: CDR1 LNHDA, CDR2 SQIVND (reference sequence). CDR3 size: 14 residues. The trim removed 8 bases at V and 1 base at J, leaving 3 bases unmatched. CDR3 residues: CASADRGNTGELFF. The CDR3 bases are TGTGCCAGTGCAGACAGGGGGAACACCGGGGAGCTGTTTTTT.

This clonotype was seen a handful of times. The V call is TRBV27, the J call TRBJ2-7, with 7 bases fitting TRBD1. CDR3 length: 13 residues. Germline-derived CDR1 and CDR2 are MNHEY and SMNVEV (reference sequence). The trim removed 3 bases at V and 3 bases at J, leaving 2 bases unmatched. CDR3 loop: CASSLGQNYEQYF. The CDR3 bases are TGTGCCAGCAGTTTGGGACAGAACTACGAGCAGTACTTC.

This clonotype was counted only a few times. For the CDR3, the DNA is TGTGCCAGCAGCCCTGAAGGGGACTACGAGCAGTACTTC. It codes for CASSPEGDYEQYF. The chain employs TRBV13 and TRBJ2-7; D is possibly TRBD1 (5 bases). With 5 bases removed from V and 3 bases from J, the gap between germline ends came to 11 bases. The CDR3 is 13 amino acids. The germline V gene has CDR1 PRHDT and CDR2 FYEKMQ (reference sequence).

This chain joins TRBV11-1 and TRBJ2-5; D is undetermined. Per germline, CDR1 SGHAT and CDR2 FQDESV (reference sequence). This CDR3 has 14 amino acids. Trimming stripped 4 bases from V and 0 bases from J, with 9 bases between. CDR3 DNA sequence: TGTGCCAGCAGCTCCGTGAGGTACCAAGAGACCCAGTACTTC. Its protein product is CASSSVRYQETQYF.